A single sample gave rise to the 25 T cell receptor beta chains below, sequenced in a study of blood T cell repertoires in COVID-19. Sequencing was performed with immunoSEQ multiplex PCR; in TCRdb, only in-frame clones are kept and a portion is missing. The sample lists 150,000 or so clones; roughly 80% were seen once. Sequenced sample: peripheral blood. The source of these receptors is a man between 18 and 29 years old with active or convalescent COVID-19.

This chain connects TRBV19 to TRBJ2-7; TRBD1 aligns across 8 bases. There are 16 residues in the CDR3. Germline V gene sequence: CDR1 LNHDA, CDR2 SQIVND (reference sequence). Unmatched junction bases numbered 10, after V lost 5 bases and J lost 1 base. The chain's CDR3 is CASSPRGQGKSYEQYF. The CDR3 DNA reads TGTGCCAGTAGTCCCCGTGGACAGGGAAAATCCTACGAGCAGTACTTC.

The gene calls are TRBV30 and TRBJ1-2; maybe TRBD1 (5 bases). CDR3 length: 15 residues. The germline V gene encodes CDR1 GTSNPN and CDR2 SVGIG (reference sequence). Trimming took 4 bases from V and 3 from J, leaving 18 bases between them. The CDR3 reads CAWNSPQGRDYGYTF. In nucleotides, the CDR3 is TGTGCCTGGAATAGCCCCCAGGGTAGGGACTATGGCTACACCTTC.

The chain recombines TRBV6-5 with TRBJ2-7; 11 bases match TRBD1. With 4 bases clipped from V and 2 bases from J, the junction kept 7 bases outside the gene matches. The CDR3 spans 16 residues. In germline, CDR1 is MNHEY, CDR2 SVGAGI. CDR3 residues: CASSFDRDRGTYEQYF. The CDR3 bases are TGTGCCAGCAGTTTCGACCGGGACAGGGGGACCTACGAGCAGTACTTC.

The chain recombines TRBV6-5 with TRBJ1-4; a weak D match, TRBD1 (6 bases). V lost 2 bases, J lost 7 bases, and 17 bases lay in between. There are 16 residues in the CDR3. In germline, CDR1 is MNHEY, CDR2 SVGAGI. The CDR3 reads CASSYEVGRGPEKLFF. Here the CDR3 DNA reads TGTGCCAGCAGTTACGAGGTTGGCAGGGGACCTGAAAAACTGTTTTTT.

V and J are TRBV7-9 and TRBJ1-6; no definite D call. CDR1 and CDR2 from the germline V gene are SEHNR and FQNEAQ (reference sequence). This CDR3 spans 13 amino acids. V shed 4 bases and J shed 10 bases, with 11 bases lying between them. The CDR3 spells CASSSNDNSPLHF. For the CDR3, the DNA is TGTGCCAGCAGCTCTAATGACAACTCACCCCTCCACTTT. Looking up the rest from reference TRBV7-9 and TRBJ1-6 gives the full variable domain: DTGVSQNPRHKITKRGQNVTFRCDPISEHNRLYWYRQTLGQGPEFLTYFQNEAQLEKSRLLSDRFSAERPKGSFSTLEIQRTEQGDSAMYLCASSSNDNSPLHFGNGTRLTVT.

This clone was seen a single time. The CDR3 reads CASSLFSSDGYTF. The CDR3 DNA is TGTGCCAGCAGCTTGTTTTCGTCGGATGGCTACACCTTC. V is TRBV5-5 and J is TRBJ1-2; D gene ambiguous. The CDR3 loop spans 13 amino acids. The germline V gene encodes CDR1 SGHKS and CDR2 YYEKEE (reference sequence). Trimming removed 1 base at V and 6 bases at J, with 10 bases between.

This clone was recorded a few times. The V gene is TRBV7-9, the J gene TRBJ1-1, with TRBD1 identical over 7 bases. The germline CDR1 and CDR2 sequences are SEHNR and FQNEAQ (reference sequence). This CDR3 comprises 13 residues. V shed 5 bases, J shed 4 bases, and the junction held 4 bases outside the gene matches. Written as DNA, the CDR3 is TGTGCCAGCAGCCCGACAGGGCCCACTGAAGCTTTCTTT. Translating it yields CASSPTGPTEAFF.

The rearrangement joins TRBV7-9 to TRBJ1-4; 8 bases agree with TRBD1. Trimming cost V 4 bases and J 7 bases; bases outside gene matches: 5. Germline CDR1 is SEHNR and CDR2 is FQNEAQ (reference sequence). The CDR3 consists of 14 residues. The CDR3 spells CASSSTGAGEKLFF. CDR3 DNA: TGTGCCAGCAGCTCGACAGGGGCGGGTGAAAAACTGTTTTTT.

The chain uses TRBV27 and TRBJ2-3, with TRBD2 identical over 12 bases. The V and J ends lost 5 bases and 2 bases, in that order; junction bases with no gene match: 5. Looked up from germline, CDR1 is MNHEY and CDR2 is SMNVEV (reference sequence). The length of the CDR3 is 16 residues. The CDR3 protein is CASSKRLAGVTDTQYF. The CDR3 nucleotides are TGTGCCAGCAGTAAAAGACTAGCGGGGGTCACAGATACGCAGTATTTT.

V and J are TRBV6-5 and TRBJ2-7; D is unresolved. CDR1 is MNHEY and CDR2 is SVGAGI in the germline V gene. The CDR3 totals 13 residues. V shed 4 bases and J shed 3 bases, with 10 bases lying between them. CDR3 DNA sequence: TGTGCCAGCAGTTCTCCCCCGGGCTACGAGCAGTACTTC. This codes for CASSSPPGYEQYF.

This clone was found a few times. The chain joins TRBV19 to TRBJ1-2, with 7 bases identical to TRBD1. The CDR3 spans 15 residues. Looked up from germline, CDR1 is LNHDA and CDR2 is SQIVND (reference sequence). With V trimmed by 3 bases and J by 4 bases, 8 bases remained unmatched. CDR3 region: CASSMTGRVTYGYTF. The CDR3 DNA follows: TGTGCCAGTAGTATGACAGGGCGAGTGACCTATGGCTACACCTTC.

The J gene is TRBJ1-2, the V gene TRBV7-9; 8 bases fit TRBD1. Germline values: CDR1 SEHNR, CDR2 FQNEAQ (reference sequence). V was clipped by 5 bases and J by 2 bases; unmatched bases: 7. CDR3 size: 15 residues. DNA of the CDR3: TGTGCCAGCAGCCAACTCGGACAGGGAAACTATGGCTACACCTTC. Translating it yields CASSQLGQGNYGYTF.

This clone occurred once. The chain couples TRBV7-9 to TRBJ2-1; 12 bases are shared with TRBD2. Trimming at V came to 5 bases and at J to 7 bases, leaving 12 bases not matched to a gene. This CDR3 is 17 amino acids long. In germline, CDR1 is SEHNR, CDR2 FQNEAQ (reference sequence). CDR3 nucleotide sequence: TGTGCCAGCAGCCCCCTTAGGACTAGCGGGAAGAAAAATGAGCAGTTCTTC. Protein product: CASSPLRTSGKKNEQFF.

The chain is built from TRBV18 and TRBJ2-2; a possible D gene is TRBD2 (6 bases). Trimming took 6 bases from V and 7 from J, leaving 21 bases between them. The CDR3 has 16 amino acids. The germline V gene encodes CDR1 KGHSH and CDR2 LQKENI. The CDR3 loop is CASSLRGAVGGGELFF. The CDR3, as DNA: TGTGCCAGCTCTCTCCGCGGGGCGGTTGGGGGCGGGGAGCTGTTTTTT.

The V gene is TRBV28, the J gene TRBJ2-2; 7 nucleotides align to TRBD2. The CDR3 length is 16 residues. Germline trimming cut 3 bases from V and 3 bases from J; bases unmatched to any gene: 7. CDR1 is MDHEN and CDR2 is SYDVKM in the germline V gene. This CDR3 is CASSLGTTLYTGELFF. In DNA, the CDR3 is TGTGCCAGCAGTTTGGGGACTACGTTGTACACCGGGGAGCTGTTTTTT. The variable domain in full, completed from reference TRBV28 and TRBJ2-2, reads DVKVTQSSRYLVKRTGEKVFLECVQDMDHENMFWYRQDPGLGLRLIYFSYDVKMKEKGDIPEGYSVSREKKERFSLILESASTNQTSMYLCASSLGTTLYTGELFFGEGSRLTVL.

The sample holds a few counts of this clone. The CDR3 DNA follows: TGTGCCAGCCGACCAGGGACTAGCTCCGAGCAGTACTTC. The encoded protein is CASRPGTSSEQYF. The rearrangement links TRBV27 to TRBJ2-7; 9 bases map to TRBD2. V dropped 8 bases and J dropped 6; count of bases not matched to a gene: 8. The CDR3 is made up of 13 amino acids. Germline V gives CDR1 MNHEY, CDR2 SMNVEV (reference sequence).

This sequence joins TRBV5-5 and TRBJ2-7, with D tentatively TRBD2 (7 bases). Germline-derived CDR1 and CDR2 are SGHKS and YYEKEE (reference sequence). The V gene lost 0 bases and the J gene lost 3 bases, with 16 bases spanning the gap. The length of the CDR3 is 16 residues. CDR3 sequence reads: CASSLATGGLLYEQYF. The CDR3 DNA is TGTGCCAGCAGCTTGGCTACGGGGGGCCTCCTCTACGAGCAGTACTTC.

The rearrangement uses TRBV29-1 and TRBJ1-4; 7 bases are shared with TRBD1. Germline assignment: CDR1 SQVTM and CDR2 ANQGSEA. CDR3 length: 15 amino acids. With 4 bases clipped from V and 4 bases from J, the junction kept 9 bases outside the gene matches. The CDR3 loop reads CSVAYGTGDNEKLFF. The CDR3 coding sequence is TGCAGCGTTGCATATGGAACAGGGGATAATGAAAAACTGTTTTTT.

This clone appeared a single time. V usage is TRBV19 and J usage is TRBJ1-4, with D uncertain. Looked up from germline, CDR1 is LNHDA and CDR2 is SQIVND (reference sequence). The CDR3 has 13 residues. V shed 8 bases and J shed 2 bases, with 9 bases lying between them. CDR3 protein: CASHGETNEKLFF. The CDR3 nucleotides are TGTGCCAGTCACGGGGAGACTAATGAAAAACTGTTTTTT. Complete variable domain (other parts from reference TRBV19 and TRBJ1-4): DGGITQSPKYLFRKEGQNVTLSCEQNLNHDAMYWYRQDPGQGLRLIYYSQIVNDFQKGDIAEGYSVSREKKESFPLTVTSAQKNPTAFYLCASHGETNEKLFFGSGTQLSVL.

As for this clone: Other DNA sequences from this sample encode an identical CDR3 as well. This chain links TRBV7-9 with TRBJ1-2; possibly TRBD1 for D (5 bases). This CDR3 comprises 12 residues. CDR1 is SEHNR, CDR2 FQNEAQ, per germline (reference sequence). The V gene lost 5 bases and the J gene lost 4 bases, with 8 bases spanning the gap. CDR3 bases: TGTGCCAGCAGCCTTGACAGCTATGGCTACACCTTC. It is translated as CASSLDSYGYTF. Using reference TRBV7-9 and TRBJ1-2 for the parts outside the CDR3, the full variable domain is DTGVSQNPRHKITKRGQNVTFRCDPISEHNRLYWYRQTLGQGPEFLTYFQNEAQLEKSRLLSDRFSAERPKGSFSTLEIQRTEQGDSAMYLCASSLDSYGYTFGSGTRLTVV.

The chain links TRBV20-1 to TRBJ2-3; D is possibly TRBD1 (5 bases). Trimming cost V 3 bases and J 2 bases, with 15 bases left between them. The CDR3 consists of 15 residues. CDR1 is DFQATT, CDR2 SNEGSKA, per germline (reference sequence). CDR3 protein: CSASPIQGYTDTQYF. The DNA for the CDR3 is TGCAGTGCTAGTCCAATTCAGGGATACACAGATACGCAGTATTTT.

The chain uses TRBV11-2 and TRBJ2-7; the match to TRBD1 covers 7 bases. This CDR3 spans 15 amino acids. Germline CDR1 is SGHAT and CDR2 is FQNNGV. The V segment lost 5 bases and the J segment 7 bases; nucleotides outside the gene matches: 14. The CDR3 DNA is TGTGCCAGCAGCCACAGACAGGGTCGCTCGAGGGAGCAGTACTTC. Encoded protein: CASSHRQGRSREQYF.

J is TRBJ2-5 and V is TRBV10-3; 9 bases map to TRBD1. The CDR3 runs 15 residues. The ends lost 4 bases at V and 9 bases at J; junction bases unmatched: 12. Germline V gene data show CDR1 as ENHRY and CDR2 as SYGVKD. CDR3: CAISGRDRGAGAQYF. The DNA of the CDR3 is TGTGCCATCAGTGGACGAGACAGGGGGGCTGGGGCCCAGTACTTC.

CDR3: CATSETGTGTYEQYF. CDR3 bases: TGTGCCACCAGTGAGACCGGGACAGGGACCTACGAGCAGTACTTC. This sequence joins TRBV24-1 and TRBJ2-7, with 9 bases that match TRBD1. The CDR3 has 15 amino acids. Germline-derived CDR1 and CDR2 are KGHDR and SFDVKD. J lost 2 bases, V lost 4 bases, and 5 bases had no gene match.

The rearrangement uses TRBV18 and TRBJ2-5; D remains ambiguous. The CDR3 totals 14 residues. V was cut by 6 bases and J by 4 bases, with 15 bases left in between. The germline V gene encodes CDR1 KGHSH and CDR2 LQKENI. The CDR3 reads CASSRVLMGETQYF. The CDR3 bases are TGTGCCAGCTCTCGGGTTTTGATGGGAGAGACCCAGTACTTC.